Listed below are T cell receptor beta chains from one sample, sequenced in a study of identical twins. TCRdb passed the 5' RACE reads through MiXCR, listing each CDR3 protein once. The sample holds roughly 1.6 million distinct CDR3 sequences; more than 30% are singletons and the top ten take around 0.25%. The specimen was cord blood. These receptors were taken from a newborn girl in good health. The conserved cysteine and the conserved F or W are not part of the CDR3 here. D genes are given only for firm matches.

NA | TRBV12-3/TRBV12-4 | 16 | ASSPRYLGQTGTDTQY
NA | TRBV10-3 | 9 | ASASPDTQY
NA | TRBV5-1 | 11 | ASSTQQNYGYT
NA | TRBV5-1 | 11 | ASSPGTENIQY
NA | TRBV7-2 | 13 | ASSLGEGGNQPQH
TRBD2 | TRBV3-1 | 16 | ASSQVPLAGGTSNEQF
TRBD1 | TRBV24-1 | 10 | ATRTGCEEQY
NA | TRBV7-9 | 10 | ASINGDYGYT
TRBD2 | TRBV20-1 | 16 | SARALAGGPGSYNEQF
NA | TRBV29-1 | 11 | SVDPWGQNEQF
NA | TRBV20-1 | 13 | SAPFFAGAGNEQF
NA | TRBV4-1 | 10 | ASSQVAREQY
NA | TRBV5-6 | 11 | ASSNKSNTEAF
NA | TRBV13 | 12 | ASSLSWENTEAF
NA | TRBV7-2 | 15 | AGSSRTETREPDGYT
NA | TRBV18 | 12 | ASSPGPRNTEAF
NA | TRBV20-1 | 13 | SANIRDAGANVLT
NA | TRBV29-1 | 11 | SVGNSRGSEAF
NA | TRBV7-2 | 12 | ASSLRTPGYEQY
NA | TRBV6-5 | 12 | ARSYFGYNYGYT
NA | TRBV10-3 | 13 | AISETGLYPDTQY
NA | TRBV3-1 | 11 | AISQARSYGYT
TRBD1 | TRBV7-9 | 11 | AYAGGSHSEAF
TRBD1 | TRBV6-4 | 14 | ASSSLRQGRNTEAF
NA | TRBV9 | 14 | ASSVDTSWLTDTQY
TRBD2 | TRBV19 | 12 | ASSISGGAHEQF
NA | TRBV27 | 11 | ASSFFTADEQY
TRBD1 | TRBV20-1 | 15 | SAPGTVNFWANYGYT
NA | TRBV5-1 | 13 | ASSLVGRLYNERY
NA | TRBV24-1 | 17 | ATSGAGRERVYSNQPQH
TRBD1 | TRBV12-3/TRBV12-4 | 13 | ASSSTGGYTYEQY
TRBD2 | TRBV20-1 | 15 | SARDPSGKITGDTQY
NA | TRBV5-5 | 13 | ANSIGGPANYGYT
TRBD2 | TRBV7-8 | 14 | ASSSLAGGDTGELF
NA | TRBV4-1 | 12 | AGSRVVGIDEQY
NA | TRBV25-1 | 11 | ASRLSGAGGYT
TRBD1 | TRBV6-5 | 16 | ASSYVVGAGTGRDGYT
NA | TRBV20-1 | 10 | SAGGRSTEAF
NA | TRBV28 | 14 | ASSLWTVQYQETQY
TRBD2 | TRBV20-1 | 12 | SAAPSGPYNEQF
NA | TRBV12-3/TRBV12-4 | 13 | ASSFRDVNTGELF
NA | TRBV3-1 | 14 | ASSQDPRALYNEQY
TRBD1 | TRBV27 | 14 | ASSFRGTGVGHGYT
NA | TRBV21-1 | 14 | ASSKDISFSNEKLF
TRBD1 | TRBV5-1 | 15 | ASSLALTGRGYTEAF
NA | TRBV5-1 | 14 | ASYGSPPRRNTEAS
TRBD2 | TRBV2 | 14 | ASSGTSGGATDTQY
NA | TRBV12-3/TRBV12-4 | 13 | ASSSQGRVNEKLF
NA | TRBV20-1 | 11 | SAVPGGQETQY
TRBD2 | TRBV7-9 | 14 | ASSSPLAGARHEQF
NA | TRBV28 | 12 | ASRQGSYQETQY
NA | TRBV20-1 | 13 | SARAPTGTNQPQH
TRBD1 | TRBV27 | 13 | ASSPRTGRVTEAF
TRBD1 | TRBV6-6 | 15 | AGSYGNRDRLNSPLH
NA | TRBV6-1 | 10 | ASSEARPGYT
TRBD1 | TRBV7-9 | 15 | ASSSDRGHLSTDTQY
NA | TRBV4-1 | 12 | ASSPFSRDNEQF
NA | TRBV12-3/TRBV12-4 | 14 | ANSLIGSGQNYGYT
NA | TRBV21-1 | 16 | ASSKAQLVSPWTDTQY
TRBD2 | TRBV28 | 15 | ASSFPVAGGRSVTQY